The 14 T cell receptor beta chains listed next were all sequenced from one sample in a study of identical twins listed by TCRdb under 2016. Libraries came from 5' RACE. The sequencer listed for this sample is Illumina HiSeq 2000. Through fastp at Q25 and MiXCR, TCRdb rebuilt clones from the public reads, retaining in-frame beta chains. Rows merge per CDR3 protein into single entries with the most common DNA and genes. This sample lists about 690,000 distinct CDR3 sequences; 21% were detected once. The ten largest clones add up to roughly 4.3% of the sample. The sample also formed part of further work on T cells expressing NK-cell markers.

The sequenced sample consisted of PBMCs. The receptors stem from a woman aged 18 to 35 in good health.

The chain carries TRBV7-9 and TRBJ2-1, with 12 bases aligning to TRBD2. This CDR3 has 16 amino acids. The junction had 9 bases not matched to a gene; V was cut back by 3 bases and J by 9 bases. Per the germline V gene, CDR1 is SEHNR and CDR2 is FQNEAQ (reference sequence). DNA for the CDR3: TGTGCCAGCAGCTTTTCGACTAGCGGGAGTAGGGGTGAGCAGTTCTTC. Protein product: CASSFSTSGSRGEQFF.

This clonotype was counted a few times. V and J are TRBV12-5 and TRBJ1-1; 7 bases line up with TRBD1. The germline V gene encodes CDR1 LGHNT and CDR2 FRNRAP. CDR3 size: 18 residues. Germline trimming cut 0 bases from V and 5 bases from J; bases unmatched to any gene: 15. The CDR3 reads CASGLVPQSTGRGTEAFF. The CDR3 nucleotides are TGTGCTAGTGGTTTGGTTCCCCAATCGACAGGGCGCGGGACTGAAGCTTTCTTT.

This chain links TRBV20-1 with TRBJ2-1; D possibly matches TRBD1 or TRBD2 (5 bases each). The CDR3 is made up of 13 amino acids. Germline CDR1 reads DFQATT; CDR2 reads SNEGSKA (reference sequence). CDR3 amino acids: CRVAGTPYNEQFF. For the CDR3, the DNA is TGCAGGGTTGCAGGGACCCCCTACAATGAGCAGTTCTTC.

This chain connects TRBV6-2 or TRBV6-3 to TRBJ1-1, with D hard to call. The CDR3 sequence is 14 residues long. Deletions cut 0 bases from V and 1 base from J, with 6 bases between. The V gene's germline CDR1 is MNHEY and CDR2 SVGEGT. The CDR3 DNA sequence: TGTGCCAGCAGTTACTCTAAACGGAACACTGAAGCTTTCTTT. Its translation is CASSYSKRNTEAFF.

The rearrangement links TRBV20-1 to TRBJ2-7; D is unclear. V was cut by 2 bases and J by 3 bases, with 14 bases left in between. Germline CDR1 is DFQATT and CDR2 is SNEGSKA (reference sequence). CDR3 length equals 14 residues. CDR3: CSARWSPGYYEQYF. CDR3 bases: TGCAGTGCTAGATGGTCCCCTGGATACTACGAGCAGTACTTC.

CDR3 in DNA: TGTGCCACCAGGGGGGTAACGGGGGACTCCTACGAGCAGTACTTC. Its translation is CATRGVTGDSYEQYF. The chain couples TRBV28 to TRBJ2-7, with D maybe TRBD1 (7 bases). This CDR3 spans 15 amino acids. Trimming removed 10 bases from V and 0 bases from J, with 19 bases in between. The V gene's germline CDR1 is MDHEN and CDR2 SYDVKM.

The chain combines TRBV10-3 with TRBJ2-4; possibly TRBD1 or TRBD2 for D (5 bases each). The CDR3 spans 16 residues. CDR1 ENHRY and CDR2 SYGVKD come from the germline V gene. Trimming removed 2 bases from V and 3 bases from J, with 14 bases in between. As DNA, the CDR3 is TGTGCCATCAGTGAGCATTCAGGGAGCGGCAAAAACATTCAGTACTTC. This gives the protein CAISEHSGSGKNIQYF.

The chain employs TRBV12-3 or TRBV12-4 and TRBJ1-1; a weak D match, TRBD1 (5 bases). V gave up 3 bases and J gave up 1 base, with 12 bases separating them. CDR3 size: 15 residues. CDR3 sequence reads: CASSFFRGGNTEAFF. For the CDR3, the DNA is TGTGCCAGCAGTTTTTTTCGGGGCGGGAACACTGAAGCTTTCTTT.

The chain recombines TRBV10-3 with TRBJ2-7; D gene uncertain. Between the trimmed V and J ends, which lost 0 bases and 0 bases, there was a span of 6 bases. Germline CDR1 is ENHRY and CDR2 is SYGVKD. CDR3 length: 14 amino acids. The CDR3 loop is CAISESRSSYEQYF. CDR3 DNA: TGTGCCATCAGTGAGTCCAGATCCTCCTACGAGCAGTACTTC.

This clonotype has a handful of counts. This chain uses TRBV7-2 with TRBJ1-6; D gene ambiguous. Germline V gene data show CDR1 as SGHTA and CDR2 as FQGNSA. Trimming cost V 2 bases and J 7 bases, with 12 bases left between them. The CDR3 has 15 residues. In DNA, the CDR3 is TGTGCCAGCAGCTTAATATCCGGACTGAATTCACCCCTCCACTTT. This codes for CASSLISGLNSPLHF.

This clonotype is a singleton in its sample. The genes are TRBV5-1 and TRBJ2-3, with D perhaps matching TRBD2 (5 bases). This CDR3 is 14 amino acids long. Germline V gives CDR1 SGHRS, CDR2 YFSETQ. V was trimmed by 5 bases and J by 4 bases, leaving 14 bases between them. This CDR3 is CASRINSGADTQYF. Written as DNA, the CDR3 is TGCGCCAGCAGGATTAACTCCGGGGCAGATACGCAGTATTTT.

This clonotype was observed many times. The V and J genes are TRBV5-1 and TRBJ1-1; no clear D. Trimming stripped 0 bases from V and 1 base from J, with 4 bases between. Per germline, CDR1 SGHRS and CDR2 YFSETQ. The CDR3 totals 13 residues. CDR3 residues: CASSLERNTEAFF. CDR3 bases: TGCGCCAGCAGCTTGGAGCGGAACACTGAAGCTTTCTTT.

The chain has TRBV7-2 and TRBJ2-1; 7 bases map to TRBD2. This CDR3 comprises 15 residues. Germline V gene data show CDR1 as SGHTA and CDR2 as FQGNSA. After removal of 6 bases from V and 3 bases from J, the junction contained 8 bases not matched to a gene. The DNA for the CDR3 is TGTGCCAGCAGTAAGATTAGCGGGCTCTACAATGAGCAGTTCTTC. Protein product: CASSKISGLYNEQFF.

This clonotype has just a few counts. This chain uses TRBV28 with TRBJ2-1, with 10 bases matching TRBD1. Germline V lookup: CDR1 MDHEN, CDR2 SYDVKM. Trimming took 6 bases from V and 3 from J; bases not matched to a gene: 14. The CDR3 is 18 residues long. The CDR3 nucleotides read TGTGCCAGCAGCCCCTCTCCCGGGACAGGGGAGGGCTACAATGAGCAGTTCTTC. It yields the protein CASSPSPGTGEGYNEQFF.